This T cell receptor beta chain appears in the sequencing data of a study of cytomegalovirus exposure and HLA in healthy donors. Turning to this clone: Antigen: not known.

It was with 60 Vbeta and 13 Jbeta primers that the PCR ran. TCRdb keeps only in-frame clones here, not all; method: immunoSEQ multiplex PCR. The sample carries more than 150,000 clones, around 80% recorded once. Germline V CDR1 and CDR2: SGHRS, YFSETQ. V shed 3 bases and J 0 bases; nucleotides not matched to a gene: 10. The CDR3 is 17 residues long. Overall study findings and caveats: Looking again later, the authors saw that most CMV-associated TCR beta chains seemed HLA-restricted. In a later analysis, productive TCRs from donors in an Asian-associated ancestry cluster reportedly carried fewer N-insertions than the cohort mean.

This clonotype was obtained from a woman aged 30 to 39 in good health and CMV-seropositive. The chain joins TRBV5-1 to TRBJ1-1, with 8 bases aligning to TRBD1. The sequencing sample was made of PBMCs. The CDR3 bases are TGCGCCAGCAGCTCGGGGGACAGGATCTACATGAACACTGAAGCTTTCTTT. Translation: CASSSGDRIYMNTEAFF.